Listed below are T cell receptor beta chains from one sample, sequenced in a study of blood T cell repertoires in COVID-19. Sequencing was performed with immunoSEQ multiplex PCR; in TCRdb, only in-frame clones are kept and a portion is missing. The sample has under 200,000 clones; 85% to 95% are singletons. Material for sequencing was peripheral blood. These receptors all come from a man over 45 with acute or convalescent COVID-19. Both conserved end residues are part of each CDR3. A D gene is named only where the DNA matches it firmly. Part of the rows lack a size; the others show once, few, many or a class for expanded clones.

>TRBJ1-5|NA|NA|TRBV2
TGTGCCAGCAGTGAGCCAGGTTATCAGCCCCAGCATTTT
CASSEPGYQPQHF
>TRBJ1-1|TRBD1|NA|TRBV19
TGTGCCAGTAGCTTCGACAGGGTAAGCACTGAAGCTTTCTTT
CASSFDRVSTEAFF
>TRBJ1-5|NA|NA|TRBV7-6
TGTGCCAGCAGCTTAGGGGCCAGGCAAAATCAGCCCCAGCATTTT
CASSLGARQNQPQHF
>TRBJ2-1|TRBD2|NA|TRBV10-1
TGCGCCAGCAGTGATATTGCGGGAGGGCTCGATAGAGATGAGCAGTTCTTC
CASSDIAGGLDRDEQFF
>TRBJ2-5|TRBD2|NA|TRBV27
TGTGCCAGCAGGCTAGCGGGAGAAGAGACCCAGTACTTC
CASRLAGEETQYF
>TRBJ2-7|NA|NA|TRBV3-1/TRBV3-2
TGTGCCAGCAGCCAGGGGGCGGGTGAGCAGTACTTC
CASSQGAGEQYF
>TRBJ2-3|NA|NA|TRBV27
TGTGCCAGCAGTTTACAGGGGTTAACAGATACGCAGTATTTT
CASSLQGLTDTQYF
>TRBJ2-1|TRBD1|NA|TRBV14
TGTGCCAGCAGCCAACTCCGGGACAGCAAGTTCTTC
CASSQLRDSKFF
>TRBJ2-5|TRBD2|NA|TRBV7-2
TGTGCCAGCAGCTGGGCTTCCCTAGCGGGGGGGCGAAAAGAGACCCAGTACTTC
CASSWASLAGGRKETQYF
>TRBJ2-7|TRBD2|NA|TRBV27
TGTGCCAGCAGGGTAGCGGGCCAATCCTACGAGCAGTACTTC
CASRVAGQSYEQYF
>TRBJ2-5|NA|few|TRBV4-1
TGCGCCAGCAGCAAGGGAGGCACGGGACGGGAGTTCGGGACCCAGTACTTC
CASSKGGTGREFGTQYF
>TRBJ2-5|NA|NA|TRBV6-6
TGTGCCAGCAGTTACCGCGTTTCGGGGGAGACCCAGTACTTC
CASSYRVSGETQYF
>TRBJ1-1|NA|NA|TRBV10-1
TGCGCCACCCGACGGGGGGGGTTAACAGATAAGTCCACTGAAGCTTTCTTT
CATRRGGLTDKSTEAFF
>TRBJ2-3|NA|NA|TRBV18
TGTGCCAGCTCACCACCGATGGCGGCCCTAATCACAGATACGCAGTATTTT
CASSPPMAALITDTQYF
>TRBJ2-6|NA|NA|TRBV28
TGTGCCAGCAGTGCGTCCGGGATTCTTACCTCTGGGGCCAACGTCCTGACTTTC
CASSASGILTSGANVLTF
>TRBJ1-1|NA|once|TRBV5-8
TGTGCCAGCAGCTTGTACAGCCCGAACACTGAAGCTTTCTTT
CASSLYSPNTEAFF
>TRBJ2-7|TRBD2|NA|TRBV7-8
TGTGCCAGCAGCTTCAAGCGGGAGGGCCGCGAGCAGTACTTC
CASSFKREGREQYF
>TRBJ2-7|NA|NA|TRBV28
TGTGCCAGCGGGACACGCTACGAGCAGTACTTC
CASGTRYEQYF
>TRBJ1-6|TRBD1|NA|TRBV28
TGTGCCAGCAGTCTAGGACAGGGGTCCTATAATTCACCCCTCCACTTT
CASSLGQGSYNSPLHF
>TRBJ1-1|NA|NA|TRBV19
TGTGCCAGCCTATACGGAGCTGAAGCTTTCTTT
CASLYGAEAFF
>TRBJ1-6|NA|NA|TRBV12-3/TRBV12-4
TGTGCCAGCAGTTTCCAGTATGCCTCACCCCTCCACTTT
CASSFQYASPLHF
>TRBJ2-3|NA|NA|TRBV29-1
TGCAGCGTTGACTTGCAGGATACGCAGTATTTT
CSVDLQDTQYF
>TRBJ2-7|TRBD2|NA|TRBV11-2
TGTGCCAGCGGACTAGCGGGGGTCTACGAGCAGTACTTC
CASGLAGVYEQYF
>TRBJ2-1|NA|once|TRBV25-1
TGTGCCAGCAGTGACCCAGGGGCGGGCTACAATGAGCAGTTCTTC
CASSDPGAGYNEQFF
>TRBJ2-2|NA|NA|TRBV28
TGTGCCAGCACCCGAGGGTGGTCGAACACCGGGGAGCTGTTTTTT
CASTRGWSNTGELFF
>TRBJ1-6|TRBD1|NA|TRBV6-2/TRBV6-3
TGTGCCAGCAGCAAGACAGGGGACACCTATAATTCACCCCTCCACTTT
CASSKTGDTYNSPLHF
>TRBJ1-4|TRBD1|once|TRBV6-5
TGTGCCAGCAAGGGGACAGAAGGCAATGAAAAACTGTTTTTT
CASKGTEGNEKLFF
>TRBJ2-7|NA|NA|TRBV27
TGTGCCAGCAGTCCCATTCAGGGGACCCTAGCCCCCTACGAGCAGTACTTC
CASSPIQGTLAPYEQYF
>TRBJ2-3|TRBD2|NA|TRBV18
TGTGCCAGCTCACCAGCAGAAGTGGCGGGAGGGACAGATACGCAGTATTTT
CASSPAEVAGGTDTQYF
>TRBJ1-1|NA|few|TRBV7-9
TGTGCCAGCAGCTTAGGACAAATGGCCCAGGAAGCTTTCTTT
CASSLGQMAQEAFF
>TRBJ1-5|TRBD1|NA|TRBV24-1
TGTGCCACCAGTGATCGGACAGGGCCCAATCAGCCCCAGCATTTT
CATSDRTGPNQPQHF
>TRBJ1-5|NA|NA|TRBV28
TGTGCCAGCAGGACCACAGGGTATCAGCCCCAGCATTTT
CASRTTGYQPQHF
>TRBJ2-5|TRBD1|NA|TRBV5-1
TGCGCCAGCAGCTTGGCCGGGACAGGATACGGGCAAGAGACCCAGTACTTC
CASSLAGTGYGQETQYF
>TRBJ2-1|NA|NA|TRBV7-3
TGTGCCAGCAGCCAGACAGTAAACAATGAGCAGTTCTTC
CASSQTVNNEQFF
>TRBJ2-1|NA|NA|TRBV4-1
TGCGCCAGCAGCCAACTAACAGACACCAATGAGCAGTTCTTC
CASSQLTDTNEQFF
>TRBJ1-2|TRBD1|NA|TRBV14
TGTGCCAGCAGCCAACAGGGGGCAGCTAACTATGGCTACACCTTC
CASSQQGAANYGYTF
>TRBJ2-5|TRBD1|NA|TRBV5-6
TGTGCCAGCAGCTTACTCCCGGGACAGGGAGATACCCAGTACTTC
CASSLLPGQGDTQYF
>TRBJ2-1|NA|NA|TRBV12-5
TGTGCTAGTGGTTTGGCTTCAGGGCCTGGAAATGAGCAGTTCTTC
CASGLASGPGNEQFF
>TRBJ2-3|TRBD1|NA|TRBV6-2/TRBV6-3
TGTGCCAGCAGTTACCGGGGACAGGCCACAGATACGCAGTATTTT
CASSYRGQATDTQYF